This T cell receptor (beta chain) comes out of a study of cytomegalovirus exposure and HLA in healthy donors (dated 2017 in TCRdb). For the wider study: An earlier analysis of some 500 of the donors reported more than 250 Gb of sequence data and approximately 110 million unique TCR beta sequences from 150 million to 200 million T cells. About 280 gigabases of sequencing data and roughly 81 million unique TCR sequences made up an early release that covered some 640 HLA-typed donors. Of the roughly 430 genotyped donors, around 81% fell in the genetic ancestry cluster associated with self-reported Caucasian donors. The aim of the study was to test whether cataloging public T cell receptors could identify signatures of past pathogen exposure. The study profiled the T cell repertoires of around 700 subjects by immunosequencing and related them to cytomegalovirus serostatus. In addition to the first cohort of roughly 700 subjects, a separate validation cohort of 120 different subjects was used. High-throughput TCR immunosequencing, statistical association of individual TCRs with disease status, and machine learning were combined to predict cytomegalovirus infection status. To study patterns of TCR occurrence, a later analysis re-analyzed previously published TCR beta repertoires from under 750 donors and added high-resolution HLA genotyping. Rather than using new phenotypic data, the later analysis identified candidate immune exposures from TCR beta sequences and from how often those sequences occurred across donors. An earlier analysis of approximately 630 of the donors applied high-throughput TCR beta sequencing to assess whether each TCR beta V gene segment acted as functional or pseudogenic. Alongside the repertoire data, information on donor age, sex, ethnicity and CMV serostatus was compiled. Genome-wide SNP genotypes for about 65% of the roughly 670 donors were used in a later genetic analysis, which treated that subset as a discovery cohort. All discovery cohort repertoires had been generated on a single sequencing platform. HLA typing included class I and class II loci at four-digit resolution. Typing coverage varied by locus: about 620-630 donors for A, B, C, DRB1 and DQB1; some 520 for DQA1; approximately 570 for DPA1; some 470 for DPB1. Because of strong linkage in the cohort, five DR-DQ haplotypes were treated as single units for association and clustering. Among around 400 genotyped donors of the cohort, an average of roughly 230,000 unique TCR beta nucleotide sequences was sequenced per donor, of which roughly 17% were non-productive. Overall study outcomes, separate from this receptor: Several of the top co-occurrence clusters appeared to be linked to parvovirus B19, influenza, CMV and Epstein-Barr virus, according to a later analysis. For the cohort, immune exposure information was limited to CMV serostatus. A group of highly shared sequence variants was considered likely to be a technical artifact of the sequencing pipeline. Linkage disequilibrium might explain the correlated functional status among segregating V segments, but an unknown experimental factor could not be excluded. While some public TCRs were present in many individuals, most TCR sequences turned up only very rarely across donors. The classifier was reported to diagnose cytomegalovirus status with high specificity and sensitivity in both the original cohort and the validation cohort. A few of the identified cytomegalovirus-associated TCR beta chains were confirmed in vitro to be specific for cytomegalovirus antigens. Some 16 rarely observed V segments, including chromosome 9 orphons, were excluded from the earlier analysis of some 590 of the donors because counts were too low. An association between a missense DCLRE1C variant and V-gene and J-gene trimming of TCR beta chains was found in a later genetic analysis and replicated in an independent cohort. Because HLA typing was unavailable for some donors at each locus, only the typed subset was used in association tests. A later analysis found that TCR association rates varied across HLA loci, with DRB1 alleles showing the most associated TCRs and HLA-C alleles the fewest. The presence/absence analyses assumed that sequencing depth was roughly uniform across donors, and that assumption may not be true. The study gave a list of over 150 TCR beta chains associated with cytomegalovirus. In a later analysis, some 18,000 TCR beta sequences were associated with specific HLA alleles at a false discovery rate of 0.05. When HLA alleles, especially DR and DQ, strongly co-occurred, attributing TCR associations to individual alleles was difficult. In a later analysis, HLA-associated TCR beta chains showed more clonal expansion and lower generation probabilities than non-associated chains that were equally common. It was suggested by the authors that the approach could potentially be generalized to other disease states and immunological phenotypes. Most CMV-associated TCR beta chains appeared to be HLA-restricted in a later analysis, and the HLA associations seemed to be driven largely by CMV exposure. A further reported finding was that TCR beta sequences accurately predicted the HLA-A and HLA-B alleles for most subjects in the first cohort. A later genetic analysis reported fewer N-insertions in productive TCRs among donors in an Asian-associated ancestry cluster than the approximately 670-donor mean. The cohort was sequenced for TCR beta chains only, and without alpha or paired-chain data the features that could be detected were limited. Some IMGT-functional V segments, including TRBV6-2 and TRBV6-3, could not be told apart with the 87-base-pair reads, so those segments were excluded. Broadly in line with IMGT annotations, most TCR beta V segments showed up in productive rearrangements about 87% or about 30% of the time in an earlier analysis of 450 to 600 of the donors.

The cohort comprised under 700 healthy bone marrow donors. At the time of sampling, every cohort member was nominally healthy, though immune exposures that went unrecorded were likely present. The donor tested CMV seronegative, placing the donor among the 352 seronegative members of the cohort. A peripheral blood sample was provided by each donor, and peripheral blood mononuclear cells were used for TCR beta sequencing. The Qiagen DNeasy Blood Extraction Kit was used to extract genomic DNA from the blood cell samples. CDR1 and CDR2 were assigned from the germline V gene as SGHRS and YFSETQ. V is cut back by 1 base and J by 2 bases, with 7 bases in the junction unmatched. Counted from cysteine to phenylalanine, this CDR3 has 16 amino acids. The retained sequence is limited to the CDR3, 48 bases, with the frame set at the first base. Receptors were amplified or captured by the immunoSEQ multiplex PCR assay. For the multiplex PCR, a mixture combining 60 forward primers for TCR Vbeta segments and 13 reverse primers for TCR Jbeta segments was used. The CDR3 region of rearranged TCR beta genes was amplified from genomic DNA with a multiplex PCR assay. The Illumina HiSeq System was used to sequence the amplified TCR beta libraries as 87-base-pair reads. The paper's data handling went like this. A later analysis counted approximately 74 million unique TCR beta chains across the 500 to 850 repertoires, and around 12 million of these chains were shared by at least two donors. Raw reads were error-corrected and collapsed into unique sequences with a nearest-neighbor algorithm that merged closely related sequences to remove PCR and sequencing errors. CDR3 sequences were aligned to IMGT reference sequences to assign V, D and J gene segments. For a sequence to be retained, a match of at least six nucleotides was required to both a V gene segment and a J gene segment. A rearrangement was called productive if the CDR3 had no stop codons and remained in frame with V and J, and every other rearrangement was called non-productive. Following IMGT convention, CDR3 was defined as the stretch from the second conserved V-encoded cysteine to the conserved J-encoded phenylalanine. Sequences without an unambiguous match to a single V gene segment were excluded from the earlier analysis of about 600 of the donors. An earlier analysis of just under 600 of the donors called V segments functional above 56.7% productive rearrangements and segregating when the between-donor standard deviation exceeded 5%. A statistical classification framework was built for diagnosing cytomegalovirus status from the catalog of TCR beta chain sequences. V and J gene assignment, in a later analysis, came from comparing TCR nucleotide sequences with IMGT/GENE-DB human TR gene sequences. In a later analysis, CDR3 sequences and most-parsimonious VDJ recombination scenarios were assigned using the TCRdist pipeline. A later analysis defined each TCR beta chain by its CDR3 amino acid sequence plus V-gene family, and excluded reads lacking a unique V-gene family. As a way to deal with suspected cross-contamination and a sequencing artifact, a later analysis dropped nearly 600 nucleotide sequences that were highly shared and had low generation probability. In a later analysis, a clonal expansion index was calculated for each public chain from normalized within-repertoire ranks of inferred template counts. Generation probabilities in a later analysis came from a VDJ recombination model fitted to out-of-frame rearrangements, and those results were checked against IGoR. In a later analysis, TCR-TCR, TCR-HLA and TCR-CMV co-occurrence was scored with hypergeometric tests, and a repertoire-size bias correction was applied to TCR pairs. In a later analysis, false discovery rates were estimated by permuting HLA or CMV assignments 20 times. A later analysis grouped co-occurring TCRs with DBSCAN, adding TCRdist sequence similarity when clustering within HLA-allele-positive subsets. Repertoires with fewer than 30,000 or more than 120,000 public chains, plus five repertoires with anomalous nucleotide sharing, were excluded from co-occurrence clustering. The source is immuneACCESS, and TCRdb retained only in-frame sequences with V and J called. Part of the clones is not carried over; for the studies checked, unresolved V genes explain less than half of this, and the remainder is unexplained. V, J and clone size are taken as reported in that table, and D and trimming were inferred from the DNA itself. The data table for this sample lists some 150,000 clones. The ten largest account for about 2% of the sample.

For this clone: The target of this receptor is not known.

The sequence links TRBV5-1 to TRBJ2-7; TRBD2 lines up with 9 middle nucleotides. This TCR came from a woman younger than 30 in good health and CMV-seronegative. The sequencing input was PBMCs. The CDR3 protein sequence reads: CASSLNPSGTTYEQYF. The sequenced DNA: TGCGCCAGCAGCTTGAATCCTAGCGGGACTACCTACGAGCAGTACTTC.